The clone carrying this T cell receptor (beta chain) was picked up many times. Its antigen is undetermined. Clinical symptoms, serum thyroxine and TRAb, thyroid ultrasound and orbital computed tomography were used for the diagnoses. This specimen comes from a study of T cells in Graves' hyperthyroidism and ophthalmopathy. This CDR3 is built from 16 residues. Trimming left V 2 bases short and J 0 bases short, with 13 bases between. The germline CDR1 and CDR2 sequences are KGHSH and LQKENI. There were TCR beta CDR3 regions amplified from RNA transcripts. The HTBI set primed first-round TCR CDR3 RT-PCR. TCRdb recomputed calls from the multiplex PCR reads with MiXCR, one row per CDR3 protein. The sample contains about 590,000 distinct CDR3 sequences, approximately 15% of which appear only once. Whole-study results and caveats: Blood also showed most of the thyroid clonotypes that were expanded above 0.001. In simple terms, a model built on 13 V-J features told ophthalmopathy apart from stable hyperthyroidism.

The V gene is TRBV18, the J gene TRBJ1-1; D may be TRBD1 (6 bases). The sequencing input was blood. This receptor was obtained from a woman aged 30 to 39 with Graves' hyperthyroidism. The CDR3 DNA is TGTGCCAGCTCACCATTAGCAGGGGAACTGAACACTGAAGCTTTCTTT. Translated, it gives CASSPLAGELNTEAFF.